A single sample is the source of the 15 T cell receptor beta chains below, sequenced in a study of T cells in Graves' hyperthyroidism and ophthalmopathy. RNA transcripts served as the template for amplifying TCR beta CDR3 regions. A set of HTBI primers served as the primers for a first-round RT-PCR of the TCR CDR3. TCRdb used MiXCR to reprocess the multiplex PCR reads, holding one entry per CDR3 protein. Of about 700,000 distinct CDR3 sequences listed, just under 45% are singletons. Source material: peripheral blood or thyroid tissue (not recorded which). Receptors originate from an adult man with Graves' disease, either hyperthyroidism or ophthalmopathy (not recorded which).

This clonotype was observed a handful of times. This chain links TRBV13 with TRBJ2-5; TRBD2 aligns across 12 bases. The CDR3 runs to 17 residues. The V segment lost 5 bases and the J segment 5 bases; nucleotides outside the gene matches: 12. Germline V CDR1 and CDR2: PRHDT, FYEKMQ (reference sequence). The CDR3 bases are TGTGCCAGCAGCCTTCGACTAGCGGGGGCGGTGGGGGAGACCCAGTACTTC. This encodes CASSLRLAGAVGETQYF.

The V gene is TRBV24-1, the J gene TRBJ1-5; D remains ambiguous. The CDR3 is 15 residues long. V was pared by 3 bases and J by 6 bases, with 14 bases between. Germline loops: CDR1 KGHDR, CDR2 SFDVKD. The CDR3 DNA sequence: TGTGCCACCAGTGATGGCCCACCACGGGGTCAGCCCCAGCATTTT. Its translation: CATSDGPPRGQPQHF.

The chain is built from TRBV29-1 and TRBJ1-6; 8 positions agree with TRBD1. After removal of 6 bases from V and 9 bases from J, the junction contained 7 bases not matched to a gene. The CDR3 runs 13 residues. Per germline, CDR1 SQVTM and CDR2 ANQGSEA. The CDR3 coding sequence is TGCAGCGTGCGCGGGGACAGGCGTTCACCCCTCCACTTT. The encoded protein is CSVRGDRRSPLHF.

This chain uses TRBV7-9 with TRBJ2-5; 10 bases line up with TRBD1. The V and J ends lost 5 bases and 9 bases, in that order; junction bases with no gene match: 12. CDR1 and CDR2 (germline): SEHNR, FQNEAQ (reference sequence). This CDR3 has 15 amino acids. CDR3 in DNA: TGTGCCAGCAGCCCGGGACAGGGGACGAGTCAGCCCCAGTACTTC. Encoded protein: CASSPGQGTSQPQYF.

Details on this clonotype: Since a much larger clone is just one base distant, this may be a read error. The V gene is TRBV25-1, the J gene TRBJ1-5; unclear D gene. The CDR3 sequence is 9 residues long. Per germline, CDR1 MGHDK and CDR2 SYGVNS. CDR3: CVSNQPQHF. The CDR3 nucleotides read TGTGTCAGCAATCAGCCCCAGCATTTT.

J is TRBJ1-2 and V is TRBV6-4; D remains unclear. V was cut by 5 bases and J by 5 bases, with 12 bases left in between. This CDR3 spans 13 amino acids. From germline, CDR1 is MRHNA and CDR2 SNTAGT. The CDR3: CASSQEGSYGYTF. The CDR3 region has the DNA TGTGCCAGCAGTCAGGAGGGAAGTTATGGCTACACCTTC.

About this clonotype: A read error may account for a junction end that differs from germline. The V gene is TRBV10-3, the J gene TRBJ2-7, with 7 bases aligning to TRBD1. Germline CDR1 reads ENHRY; CDR2 reads SYGVKD. CDR3 size: 16 residues. CDR3 nucleotide sequence: TGTGCCACCAGTGACCGCGGACAGGTAGGATCCTACGAGCAGTACTTC. This translates into CATSDRGQVGSYEQYF.

V gene TRBV19 combines with J gene TRBJ2-7; no clear D. Deletions cut 8 bases from V and 3 bases from J, with 8 bases between. This CDR3 spans 11 amino acids. The V gene's germline CDR1 is LNHDA and CDR2 SQIVND (reference sequence). The CDR3 coding sequence is TGTGCCAGTGAGACCTTCTACGAGCAGTACTTC. Translation gives CASETFYEQYF.

The chain uses TRBV5-4 and TRBJ1-5, with D hard to call. The germline CDR1 and CDR2 sequences are SGHNT and YYREEE (reference sequence). This CDR3 has 14 amino acids. The V end lost 4 bases, the J end lost 2 bases, and 10 bases lay between the germline ends. CDR3 nucleotide sequence: TGTGCCAGCAGCGGGGAGGGTGGCAATCAGCCCCAGCATTTT. This sequence encodes CASSGEGGNQPQHF.

The CDR3 sequence is CASSLIEEANYGYTF. The CDR3 coding sequence is TGTGCCAGCAGTTTAATCGAGGAAGCTAACTATGGCTACACCTTC. The chain combines TRBV12-3 or TRBV12-4 with TRBJ1-2; D gene ambiguous. This CDR3 region has 15 residues. V was shortened by 2 bases and J by 0 bases, with 10 bases between the two germline ends.

There are many counts of this clonotype. The gene calls are TRBV2 and TRBJ1-1, with D tentatively TRBD1 (5 bases). This CDR3 is 14 amino acids long. V shed 7 bases and J shed 3 bases, with 15 bases lying between them. The germline CDR1 and CDR2 sequences are SNHLY and FYNNEI. The DNA for the CDR3 is TGTGCCAGCACCTTCAGGGTGAAGGACACTGAAGCTTTCTTT. Amino acid sequence: CASTFRVKDTEAFF.

Concerning this clonotype: The CDR3 end shows no conserved phenylalanine or tryptophan, and so a read error is likely. The DNA is left out, because the CDR3 cannot be placed on it with certainty; the CDR3 is given as TCRdb lists it. The V and J genes are TRBV10-3 and TRBJ1-2; the tabulated D call, TRBD1, remains unverified against the DNA. The CDR3 has 14 residues if both end residues are counted. Germline CDR1 ENHRY, CDR2 SYGVKD. The CDR3: CAISESGQTLWLHL.

V is TRBV19 and J is TRBJ1-5, with 7 bases that match TRBD1. The germline V gene has CDR1 LNHDA and CDR2 SQIVND (reference sequence). The ends lost 5 bases at V and 5 bases at J; junction bases unmatched: 12. The CDR3 is made up of 16 amino acids. The CDR3 nucleotides read TGTGCCAGTAGTTACGACCGACAGGGCCTTCATCAGCCCCAGCATTTT. The encoded protein is CASSYDRQGLHQPQHF.

V and J are TRBV12-3 or TRBV12-4 and TRBJ2-2, with a weak D call TRBD2 (6 bases). Trimming took 2 bases from V and 4 from J, leaving 11 bases between them. CDR3 length: 15 amino acids. The CDR3 nucleotides are TGTGCCAGCAGTTTAATAGGAGGGAGCACCGGGGAGCTGTTTTTT. The encoded protein is CASSLIGGSTGELFF.

With respect to this clonotype: A much larger clone sits a single nucleotide away, making a read error possible. The chain has TRBV7-2 and TRBJ2-2; either TRBD1 or TRBD2 may fit D (5 bases each). The germline CDR1 and CDR2 sequences are SGHTA and FQGNSA. The germline V and J ends were trimmed by 3 bases and 1 base, with 9 bases remaining between them. This CDR3 region has 15 residues. The DNA of the CDR3 is TGTGCCAGCAGCTTCGGGGCAGGGAACACCGGGGAGCTGTTTTTT. This sequence encodes CASSFGAGNTGELFF.